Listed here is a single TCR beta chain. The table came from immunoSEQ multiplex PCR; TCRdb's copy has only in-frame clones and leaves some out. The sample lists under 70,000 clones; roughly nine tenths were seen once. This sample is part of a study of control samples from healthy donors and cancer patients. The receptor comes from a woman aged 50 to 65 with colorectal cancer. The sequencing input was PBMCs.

In DNA, the CDR3 is TGCAGCGTTGATCTACGGACTAGCGGGAGCTCCTACGAGCAGTACTTC. Translating gives CSVDLRTSGSSYEQYF. V and J are TRBV29-1 and TRBJ2-7; TRBD2 matches 13 bases. The CDR3 extends over 16 amino acids. In germline, CDR1 is SQVTM, CDR2 ANQGSEA. J gave up 0 bases and V 3 bases, and 5 bases lay outside the gene matches.